The present entry profiles one T cell receptor (beta chain) with its context. The sample is drawn from a study of blood T cell repertoires in COVID-19. About the study: Acute-phase and convalescent COVID-19 samples originated in the United States, Italy and Spain. The analysed material was cDNA or gDNA that came from T cells, B-cell-depleted T cells, or PBMCs.

The ends were cut back, 2 bases at V and 5 bases at J, with 12 bases in the middle. The CDR3 loop spans 14 amino acids. Germline CDR1 reads SGHTA; CDR2 reads FQGNSA. Authors' methods: For nucleated cells, counts were estimated from reference gene primer amplification. The assay was immunoSEQ multiplex PCR, and TCRdb's table has in-frame clones only and misses some. V and J calls plus clone size are reproduced from that table; the DNA served to infer D and trimming. Among under 200,000 clones, 80% were seen once, and the ten largest hold about 6.5%. The clonotype originates from a man between 65 and 85 years old with active or convalescent COVID-19. The sample comprised peripheral blood. V usage is TRBV7-2 and J usage is TRBJ2-5; no reliable D call. In DNA form, the CDR3 reads TGTGCCAGCAGCTTATCACAGCTACGGGAGACCCAGTACTTC. Protein product: CASSLSQLRETQYF.